This T cell receptor beta chain originates from a study of T cell responses to AZD1222 COVID-19 vaccine. Comments on this clone: The antigen is undetermined.

General study findings and limits: Sampling that yielded the repertoires occurred only after the peak T cell response. Donors in the cohort were predominantly white British and more often female, and clonal diversity was possibly underestimated. At baseline, just five or six AZD1222 recipients tested seropositive.

The CDR3 totals 15 residues. CDR1 is MDHEN, CDR2 SYDVKM, per germline. J gave up 0 bases and V 4 bases, and 3 bases lay outside the gene matches. Measured with immunoSEQ multiplex PCR; TCRdb has only the in-frame clones, and not every one. The sample holds approximately 180,000 clones, 88% seen once. The chain links TRBV28 to TRBJ2-3; the match to TRBD1 covers 8 bases. Sequenced material: peripheral blood, taken on day 0 of AZD1222 vaccination. This receptor was taken from an adult in good health. CDR3 loop: CASSSQGGSTDTQYF. The CDR3 DNA is TGTGCCAGCAGTTCACAGGGGGGTAGCACAGATACGCAGTATTTT.